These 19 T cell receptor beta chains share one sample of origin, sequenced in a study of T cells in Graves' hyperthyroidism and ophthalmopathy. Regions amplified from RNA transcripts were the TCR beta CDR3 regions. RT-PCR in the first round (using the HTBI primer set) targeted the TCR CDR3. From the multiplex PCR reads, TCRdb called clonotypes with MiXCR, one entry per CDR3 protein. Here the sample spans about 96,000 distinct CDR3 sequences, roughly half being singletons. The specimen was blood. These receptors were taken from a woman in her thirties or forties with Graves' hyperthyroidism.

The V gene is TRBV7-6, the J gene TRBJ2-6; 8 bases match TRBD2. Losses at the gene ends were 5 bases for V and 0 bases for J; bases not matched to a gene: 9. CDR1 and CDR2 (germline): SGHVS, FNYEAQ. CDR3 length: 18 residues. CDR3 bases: TGTGCCAGCAGCCTGACCGGGACTAGACTCTCTGGGGCCAACGTCCTGACTTTC. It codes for CASSLTGTRLSGANVLTF.

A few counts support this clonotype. CDR3: CASLRQRGYTF. CDR3 sequence (DNA): TGTGCCAGCCTAAGACAGCGTGGCTACACCTTC. The rearrangement uses TRBV25-1 and TRBJ1-2; TRBD1 might be the D (5 bases). Per germline, CDR1 MGHDK and CDR2 SYGVNS. Trimming removed 8 bases from V and 7 bases from J, with 11 bases in between. The CDR3 consists of 11 residues.

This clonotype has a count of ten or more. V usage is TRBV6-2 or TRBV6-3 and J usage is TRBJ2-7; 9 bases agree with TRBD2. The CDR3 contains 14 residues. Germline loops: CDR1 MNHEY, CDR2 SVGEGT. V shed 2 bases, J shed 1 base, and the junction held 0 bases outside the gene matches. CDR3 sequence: CASSYLAGSYEQYF. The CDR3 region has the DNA TGTGCCAGCAGTTACCTAGCGGGATCCTACGAGCAGTACTTC.

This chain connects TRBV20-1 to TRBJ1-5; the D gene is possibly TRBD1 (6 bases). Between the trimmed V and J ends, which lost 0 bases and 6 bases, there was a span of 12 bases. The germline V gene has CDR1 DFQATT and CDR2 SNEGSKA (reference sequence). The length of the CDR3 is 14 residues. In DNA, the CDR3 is TGCAGTGCTAGAGATATGGGGGCAGCTCAGCCCCAGCATTTT. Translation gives CSARDMGAAQPQHF.

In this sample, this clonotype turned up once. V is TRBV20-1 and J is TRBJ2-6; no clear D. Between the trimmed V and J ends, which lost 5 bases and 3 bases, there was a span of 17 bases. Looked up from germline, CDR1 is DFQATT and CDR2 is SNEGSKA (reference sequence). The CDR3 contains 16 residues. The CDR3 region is CSASRTTNYGANVLTF. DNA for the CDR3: TGCAGTGCTTCCCGGACCACTAACTATGGGGCCAACGTCCTGACTTTC.

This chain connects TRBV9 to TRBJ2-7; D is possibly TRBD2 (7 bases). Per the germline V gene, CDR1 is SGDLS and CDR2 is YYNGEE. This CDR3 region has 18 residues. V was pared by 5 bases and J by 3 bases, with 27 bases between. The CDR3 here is CASRGEGGAYEQYYEQYF. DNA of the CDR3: TGTGCCAGCAGAGGTGAAGGGGGGGCCTACGAGCAGTACTACGAGCAGTACTTC.

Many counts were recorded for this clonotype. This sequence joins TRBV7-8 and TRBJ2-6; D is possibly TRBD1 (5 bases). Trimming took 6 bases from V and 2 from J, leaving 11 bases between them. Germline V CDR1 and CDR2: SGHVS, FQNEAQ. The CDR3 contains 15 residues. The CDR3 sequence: CASSLQVAGANVLTF. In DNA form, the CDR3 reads TGTGCCAGCAGTTTACAGGTAGCTGGGGCCAACGTCCTGACTTTC.

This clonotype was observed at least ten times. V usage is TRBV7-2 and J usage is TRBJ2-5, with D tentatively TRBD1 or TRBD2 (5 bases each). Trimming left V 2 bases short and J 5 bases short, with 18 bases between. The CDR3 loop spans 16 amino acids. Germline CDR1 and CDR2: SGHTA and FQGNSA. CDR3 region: CASSLFGTTFWETQYF. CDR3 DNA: TGTGCCAGCAGCTTATTTGGGACCACCTTTTGGGAGACCCAGTACTTC.

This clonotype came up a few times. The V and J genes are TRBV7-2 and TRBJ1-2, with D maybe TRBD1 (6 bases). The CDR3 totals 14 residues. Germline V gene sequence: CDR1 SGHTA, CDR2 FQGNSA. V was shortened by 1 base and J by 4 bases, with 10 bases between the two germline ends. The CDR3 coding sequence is TGTGCCAGCAGCTTAGGAGGGGGGGGCTATGGCTACACCTTC. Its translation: CASSLGGGGYGYTF.

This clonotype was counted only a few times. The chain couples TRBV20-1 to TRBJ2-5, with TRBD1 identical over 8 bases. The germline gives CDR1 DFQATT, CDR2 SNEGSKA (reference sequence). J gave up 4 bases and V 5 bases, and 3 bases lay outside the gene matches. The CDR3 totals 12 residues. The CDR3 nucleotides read TGCAGTGCTGACGGACAGGGAGAGACCCAGTACTTC. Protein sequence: CSADGQGETQYF.

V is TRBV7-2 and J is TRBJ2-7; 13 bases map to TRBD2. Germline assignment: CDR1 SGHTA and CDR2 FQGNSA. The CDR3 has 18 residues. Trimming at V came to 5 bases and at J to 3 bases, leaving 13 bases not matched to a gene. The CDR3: CASSRWTSGSDYFYEQYF. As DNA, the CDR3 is TGTGCCAGCAGCCGTTGGACTAGCGGGAGTGATTACTTCTACGAGCAGTACTTC.

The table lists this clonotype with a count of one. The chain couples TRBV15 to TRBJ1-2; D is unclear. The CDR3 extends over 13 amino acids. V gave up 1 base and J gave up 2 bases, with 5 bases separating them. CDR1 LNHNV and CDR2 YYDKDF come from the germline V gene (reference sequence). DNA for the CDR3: TGTGCCACCAGCAGAGGCGGGAACTATGGCTACACCTTC. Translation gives CATSRGGNYGYTF.

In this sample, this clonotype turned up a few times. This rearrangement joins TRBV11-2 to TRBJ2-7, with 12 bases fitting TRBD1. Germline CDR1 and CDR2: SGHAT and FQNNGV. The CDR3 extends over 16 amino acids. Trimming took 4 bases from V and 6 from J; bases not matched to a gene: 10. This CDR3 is CASSSGTGGSVGEQYF. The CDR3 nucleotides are TGTGCCAGCAGCTCCGGGACAGGGGGCAGTGTAGGCGAGCAGTACTTC.

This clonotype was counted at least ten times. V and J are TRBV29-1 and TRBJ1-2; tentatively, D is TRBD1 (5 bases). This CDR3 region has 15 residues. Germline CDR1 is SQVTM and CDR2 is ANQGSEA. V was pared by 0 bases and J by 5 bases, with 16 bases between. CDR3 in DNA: TGCAGCGTTGAAGATGGGGCAGGAGGAGGTTATGGCTACACCTTC. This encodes CSVEDGAGGGYGYTF.

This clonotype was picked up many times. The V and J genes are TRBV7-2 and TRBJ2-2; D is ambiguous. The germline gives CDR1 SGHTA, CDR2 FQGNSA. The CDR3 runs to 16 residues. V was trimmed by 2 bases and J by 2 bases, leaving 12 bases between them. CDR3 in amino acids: CASSLRLGKNTGELFF. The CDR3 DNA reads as TGTGCCAGCAGCTTACGTCTGGGGAAAAACACCGGGGAGCTGTTTTTT.

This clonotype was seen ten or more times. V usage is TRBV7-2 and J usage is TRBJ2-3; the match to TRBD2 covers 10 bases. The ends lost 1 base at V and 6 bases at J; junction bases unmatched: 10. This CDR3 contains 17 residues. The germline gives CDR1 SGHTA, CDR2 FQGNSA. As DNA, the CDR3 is TGTGCCAGCAGCTTAGGGAGCGGGAGGGAACCCACGGATACGCAGTATTTT. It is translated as CASSLGSGREPTDTQYF.

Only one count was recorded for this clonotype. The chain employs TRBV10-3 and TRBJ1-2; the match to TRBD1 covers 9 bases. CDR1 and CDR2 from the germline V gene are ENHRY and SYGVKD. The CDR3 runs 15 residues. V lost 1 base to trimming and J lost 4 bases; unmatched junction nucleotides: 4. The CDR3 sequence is CAISEWGTGIYGYTF. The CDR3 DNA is TGTGCCATCAGTGAGTGGGGGACAGGGATCTATGGCTACACCTTC.

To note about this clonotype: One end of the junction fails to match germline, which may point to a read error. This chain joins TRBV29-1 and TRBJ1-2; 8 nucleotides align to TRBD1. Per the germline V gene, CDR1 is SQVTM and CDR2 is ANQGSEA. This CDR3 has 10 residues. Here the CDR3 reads CSGGQDGNTF. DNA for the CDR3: TGCAGCGGGGGACAGGATGGCAACACCTTC.

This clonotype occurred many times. The CDR3 sequence: CASHSPLNQPQHF. For the CDR3, the DNA is TGTGCCAGCCACTCCCCCCTCAATCAGCCCCAGCATTTT. The chain is built from TRBV7-2 and TRBJ1-5; D uncertain. The ends were cut back, 8 bases at V and 3 bases at J, with 11 bases in the middle. Germline V gene lookup returns CDR1 SGHTA and CDR2 FQGNSA. The length of the CDR3 is 13 residues.